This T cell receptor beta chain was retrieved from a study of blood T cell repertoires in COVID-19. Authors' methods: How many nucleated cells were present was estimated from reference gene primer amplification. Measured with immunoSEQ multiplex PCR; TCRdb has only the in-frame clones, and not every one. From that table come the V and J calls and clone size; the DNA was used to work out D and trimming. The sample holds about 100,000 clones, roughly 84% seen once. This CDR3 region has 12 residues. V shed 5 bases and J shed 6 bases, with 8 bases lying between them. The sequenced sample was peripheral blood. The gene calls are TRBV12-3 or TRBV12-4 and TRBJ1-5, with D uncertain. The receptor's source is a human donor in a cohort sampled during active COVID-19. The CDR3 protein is CASSLWAQPQHF. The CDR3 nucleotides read TGTGCCAGCAGTCTGTGGGCTCAGCCCCAGCATTTT.